Below, 26 T cell receptor beta chains from the same sample are listed, as sequenced in a study of blood T cell repertoires in COVID-19. The protocol was immunoSEQ multiplex PCR, while the TCRdb copy is restricted to in-frame clones and leaves out a portion. The table includes hundreds of thousands of clones, around four fifths detected once. The sample taken for sequencing was peripheral blood. The origin of the receptors is an elderly woman with active or convalescent COVID-19.

This rearrangement joins TRBV5-5 to TRBJ2-7, with D maybe TRBD2 (6 bases). V dropped 5 bases and J dropped 6 bases, with 15 bases sitting between them. CDR1 is SGHKS, CDR2 YYEKEE, per germline (reference sequence). This CDR3 has 13 residues. DNA of the CDR3: TGTGCCAGCAGTCATACACTAGCTTTCGAGCAGTACTTC. Its translation: CASSHTLAFEQYF.

The V call is TRBV15, the J call TRBJ1-5; the match to TRBD1 covers 7 bases. There are 16 residues in the CDR3. The germline CDR1 and CDR2 sequences are LNHNV and YYDKDF (reference sequence). The trim removed 3 bases at V and 5 bases at J, leaving 10 bases unmatched. The CDR3 nucleotides are TGTGCCACCAGCAGGCCGGGACAGTCGAGGTATCAGCCCCAGCATTTT. Protein product: CATSRPGQSRYQPQHF.

The J gene is TRBJ2-5, the V gene TRBV6-1, with TRBD2 matching 7 bases. V lost 1 base and J lost 6; bases outside the gene matches: 2. CDR3 length: 13 amino acids. The germline gives CDR1 MNHNS, CDR2 SASEGT. The CDR3 DNA follows: TGTGCCAGCAGTGAAGGGGGGGGAAAGACCCAGTACTTC. Its translation: CASSEGGGKTQYF.

The rearrangement links TRBV19 to TRBJ2-7; 7 bases map to TRBD1. Looked up from germline, CDR1 is LNHDA and CDR2 is SQIVND (reference sequence). J lost 0 bases, V lost 9 bases, and 5 bases had no gene match. The CDR3 is 13 amino acids. DNA for the CDR3: TGTGCCAGCGCGACAGGGAGCTCCTACGAGCAGTACTTC. It translates to CASATGSSYEQYF.

This clone was observed a few times. The chain employs TRBV19 and TRBJ2-4, with D possibly TRBD1 on 6 matching bases. This CDR3 contains 15 residues. Trimming stripped 6 bases from V and 6 bases from J, with 18 bases between. CDR1 and CDR2 from the germline V gene are LNHDA and SQIVND (reference sequence). The CDR3 here is CASSPRAGVVNIQYF. CDR3 nucleotide sequence: TGTGCCAGTAGCCCGAGGGCAGGGGTAGTAAACATTCAGTACTTC.

This clone was recorded once. The chain has TRBV18 and TRBJ2-3; 16 nucleotides align to TRBD2. The germline gives CDR1 KGHSH, CDR2 LQKENI. V shed 0 bases and J 8 bases; nucleotides not matched to a gene: 5. CDR3 length: 17 amino acids. The DNA of the CDR3 is TGTGCCAGCTCACCACCGGGACTAGCGGGAGGGCCGTTTACGCAGTATTTT. Protein sequence: CASSPPGLAGGPFTQYF.

The chain uses TRBV15 and TRBJ1-5, with TRBD1 matching over 11 bases. CDR3 length: 16 amino acids. V shed 2 bases, J shed 4 bases, and the junction held 4 bases outside the gene matches. The germline V gene encodes CDR1 LNHNV and CDR2 YYDKDF (reference sequence). For the CDR3, the DNA is TGTGCCACCAGCAGAAACCGGGACAGGGGGAATCAGCCCCAGCATTTT. This gives the protein CATSRNRDRGNQPQHF. Looking up the rest from reference TRBV15 and TRBJ1-5 gives the full variable domain: DAMVIQNPRYQVTQFGKPVTLSCSQTLNHNVMYWYQQKSSQAPKLLFHYYDKDFNNEADTPDNFQSRRPNTSFCFLDIRSPGLGDTAMYLCATSRNRDRGNQPQHFGDGTRLSIL.

V gene TRBV27 combines with J gene TRBJ2-7, with 7 bases fitting TRBD1. Trimming took 5 bases from V and 2 from J; bases not matched to a gene: 9. The CDR3 has 15 amino acids. The germline V gene has CDR1 MNHEY and CDR2 SMNVEV (reference sequence). As DNA, the CDR3 is TGTGCCAGCAGTCTGAAGCACAGGGGACCCTACGAGCAGTACTTC. Its translation is CASSLKHRGPYEQYF.

The chain employs TRBV6-5 and TRBJ2-7; D perhaps matches TRBD2 (6 bases). The germline V and J ends were trimmed by 6 bases and 2 bases, with 14 bases remaining between them. The CDR3 is 14 residues long. In germline, CDR1 is MNHEY, CDR2 SVGAGI. The CDR3 loop is CASRGGAGPYEQYF. CDR3 DNA: TGTGCCAGCAGGGGCGGAGCGGGCCCCTACGAGCAGTACTTC.

The rearrangement joins TRBV19 to TRBJ1-1; no clear D gene. V was trimmed by 6 bases and J by 2 bases, leaving 13 bases between them. CDR1 is LNHDA, CDR2 SQIVND, per germline (reference sequence). This CDR3 spans 14 amino acids. CDR3 sequence: CASSQRAANTEAFF. CDR3 nucleotide sequence: TGTGCCAGTAGCCAGAGGGCAGCAAACACTGAAGCTTTCTTT. Complete variable domain (other parts from reference TRBV19 and TRBJ1-1): DGGITQSPKYLFRKEGQNVTLSCEQNLNHDAMYWYRQDPGQGLRLIYYSQIVNDFQKGDIAEGYSVSREKKESFPLTVTSAQKNPTAFYLCASSQRAANTEAFFGQGTRLTVV.

The chain is built from TRBV5-1 and TRBJ1-2, with TRBD1 matching 12 bases. CDR1 and CDR2 from the germline V gene are SGHRS and YFSETQ. V shed 3 bases, J shed 7 bases, and the junction held 10 bases outside the gene matches. This CDR3 is built from 16 residues. The CDR3 here is CASSWTPGQGAAGYTF. DNA for the CDR3: TGCGCCAGCAGCTGGACCCCGGGACAGGGGGCTGCTGGCTACACCTTC.

This chain links TRBV6-2 or TRBV6-3 with TRBJ2-1, with 10 bases matching TRBD2. CDR3 size: 17 residues. Germline CDR1 MNHEY, CDR2 SVGEGT. V shed 2 bases, J shed 7 bases, and the junction held 11 bases outside the gene matches. The CDR3 DNA is TGTGCCAGCAGTTACCCCTCCGCTAGCGGGAGACGTAATGAGCAGTTCTTC. Translated, it gives CASSYPSASGRRNEQFF.

This chain links TRBV6-1 with TRBJ2-5, with 7 bases identical to TRBD1. V lost 3 bases to trimming and J lost 4 bases; unmatched junction nucleotides: 5. The CDR3 is 14 amino acids. The germline V gene encodes CDR1 MNHNS and CDR2 SASEGT. The CDR3 nucleotides are TGTGCCAGCAGTGAGGGACAGTCCGTAGAGACCCAGTACTTC. Translated, it gives CASSEGQSVETQYF.

V gene TRBV28 combines with J gene TRBJ1-2, with 7 bases lining up with TRBD1. The CDR3 is 16 residues long. The germline V gene encodes CDR1 MDHEN and CDR2 SYDVKM. V shed 4 bases, J shed 8 bases, and the junction held 16 bases outside the gene matches. CDR3 protein: CASSSFHRGQGGGYTF. CDR3 sequence (DNA): TGTGCCAGCAGTTCGTTCCATCGGGGTCAGGGGGGAGGCTACACCTTC.

The CDR3 region is CASSVESGSSYNEQFF. In DNA, the CDR3 is TGTGCCAGCAGCGTAGAAAGCGGGAGCTCCTACAATGAGCAGTTCTTC. V and J are TRBV9 and TRBJ2-1, with 8 bases lining up with TRBD2. J gave up 0 bases and V 0 bases, and 2 bases lay outside the gene matches. The CDR3 extends over 16 amino acids. Germline CDR1 and CDR2: SGDLS and YYNGEE. Based on the CDR3 plus reference TRBV9 and TRBJ2-1, the full variable domain is DSGVTQTPKHLITATGQRVTLRCSPRSGDLSVYWYQQSLDQGLQFLIQYYNGEERAKGNILERFSAQQFPDLHSELNLSSLELGDSALYFCASSVESGSSYNEQFFGPGTRLTVL.

Notes on this clone: This same CDR3 is encoded by further DNA sequences in the sample. This CDR3 reads CASSVAGTSTDTQYF. The CDR3 region has the DNA TGTGCCAGCAGCGTAGCTGGGACTAGCACAGATACGCAGTATTTT. This chain links TRBV9 with TRBJ2-3; a possible D gene is TRBD2 (6 bases). Per germline, CDR1 SGDLS and CDR2 YYNGEE. V lost 0 bases and J lost 0, with 8 bases in between. This CDR3 is 15 amino acids long.

V and J are TRBV3-1 (or the pseudogene TRBV3-2) and TRBJ2-5; 9 bases are shared with TRBD1. The J segment lost 3 bases and the V segment lost 4 bases, leaving 9 bases of the junction unmatched. Germline lookup yields CDR1 LGHDT and CDR2 YNNKEL (reference sequence). The CDR3 is made up of 16 amino acids. The CDR3, as DNA: TGTGCCAGCAGCCGAGAACAGACAGGGGGGAAAGAGACCCAGTACTTC. Its translation: CASSREQTGGKETQYF.

This clone was recorded once. The chain employs TRBV28 and TRBJ2-7, with no clear D. V was clipped by 4 bases and J by 3 bases, with 4 bases between them. This CDR3 contains 11 residues. Germline lookup yields CDR1 MDHEN and CDR2 SYDVKM. The CDR3: CASSSFYEQYF. CDR3 DNA sequence: TGTGCCAGCAGTTCCTTCTACGAGCAGTACTTC.

The chain links TRBV5-1 to TRBJ1-1; D perhaps matches TRBD1 (6 bases). V dropped 0 bases and J dropped 5 bases, with 14 bases sitting between them. This CDR3 spans 15 amino acids. Germline-derived CDR1 and CDR2 are SGHRS and YFSETQ. Here the CDR3 DNA reads TGCGCCAGCAGCTTGGTTCGGGGGGCGCTTACTGAAGCTTTCTTT. This gives the protein CASSLVRGALTEAFF. Drawing the rest from reference TRBV5-1 and TRBJ1-1, the complete variable domain is KAGVTQTPRYLIKTRGQQVTLSCSPISGHRSVSWYQQTPGQGLQFLFEYFSETQRNKGNFPGRFSGRQFSNSRSEMNVSTLELGDSALYLCASSLVRGALTEAFFGQGTRLTVV.

This rearrangement joins TRBV27 to TRBJ2-1, with 11 nucleotides matching TRBD2. Per the germline V gene, CDR1 is MNHEY and CDR2 is SMNVEV (reference sequence). The trim removed 5 bases at V and 3 bases at J, leaving 6 bases unmatched. This CDR3 has 16 residues. CDR3 bases: TGTGCCAGCAGTATCACTAGCGGGAGACTCTACAATGAGCAGTTCTTC. Its protein is CASSITSGRLYNEQFF.

The chain has TRBV7-9 and TRBJ2-3; 11 bases fit TRBD2. Losses at the gene ends were 4 bases for V and 4 bases for J; bases not matched to a gene: 10. The CDR3 runs 17 residues. From germline, CDR1 is SEHNR and CDR2 FQNEAQ (reference sequence). CDR3 sequence: CASSSYSLAGVADTQYF. The DNA of the CDR3 is TGTGCCAGCAGCTCCTATTCACTAGCGGGAGTGGCAGATACGCAGTATTTT. Supplemented by reference TRBV7-9 and TRBJ2-3, the full variable domain reads DTGVSQNPRHKITKRGQNVTFRCDPISEHNRLYWYRQTLGQGPEFLTYFQNEAQLEKSRLLSDRFSAERPKGSFSTLEIQRTEQGDSAMYLCASSSYSLAGVADTQYFGPGTRLTVL.

The genes are TRBV10-3 and TRBJ2-3; D unresolved. Germline-derived CDR1 and CDR2 are ENHRY and SYGVKD. This CDR3 has 15 residues. V dropped 0 bases and J dropped 2 bases, with 9 bases sitting between them. CDR3 loop: CAISESNRVTDTQYF. The CDR3 DNA is TGTGCCATCAGTGAGTCCAACCGGGTCACAGATACGCAGTATTTT.

The chain couples TRBV10-3 to TRBJ2-3, with TRBD1 matching 7 bases. Germline assignment: CDR1 ENHRY and CDR2 SYGVKD. This CDR3 is built from 14 residues. V lost 4 bases, J lost 6 bases, and 7 bases stayed unmatched. CDR3 in amino acids: CAISAPTGTDTQYF. The CDR3 nucleotides read TGTGCCATCAGTGCTCCGACAGGGACCGATACGCAGTATTTT.

Concerning this clone: Sequence at one end of the junction differs from germline and may be a read error. The rearrangement joins TRBV7-9 to TRBJ1-2, with TRBD1 identical over 7 bases. The CDR3 has 13 amino acids. The germline V gene has CDR1 SEHNR and CDR2 FQNEAQ (reference sequence). The CDR3 here is CASSPTGMGDRNF. The CDR3 DNA sequence: TGTGCCAGCAGCCCAACGGGGATGGGGGACAGAAACTTC.

This chain connects TRBV5-1 to TRBJ1-1; a possible D gene is TRBD1 (6 bases). The CDR3 length is 12 residues. The germline V gene encodes CDR1 SGHRS and CDR2 YFSETQ. Trimming stripped 4 bases from V and 7 bases from J, with 11 bases between. CDR3 region: CASSRTAFEAFF. DNA of the CDR3: TGCGCCAGCAGCCGGACAGCGTTTGAAGCTTTCTTT.

This chain connects TRBV7-2 to TRBJ1-2; D perhaps matches TRBD1 (6 bases). CDR1 and CDR2 (germline): SGHTA, FQGNSA. This CDR3 region has 16 residues. With 3 bases removed from V and 2 bases from J, the gap between germline ends came to 16 bases. Written as DNA, the CDR3 is TGTGCCAGCAGCTTTTCCTCAGGGGCGTTCAACTATGGCTACACCTTC. Residues: CASSFSSGAFNYGYTF.